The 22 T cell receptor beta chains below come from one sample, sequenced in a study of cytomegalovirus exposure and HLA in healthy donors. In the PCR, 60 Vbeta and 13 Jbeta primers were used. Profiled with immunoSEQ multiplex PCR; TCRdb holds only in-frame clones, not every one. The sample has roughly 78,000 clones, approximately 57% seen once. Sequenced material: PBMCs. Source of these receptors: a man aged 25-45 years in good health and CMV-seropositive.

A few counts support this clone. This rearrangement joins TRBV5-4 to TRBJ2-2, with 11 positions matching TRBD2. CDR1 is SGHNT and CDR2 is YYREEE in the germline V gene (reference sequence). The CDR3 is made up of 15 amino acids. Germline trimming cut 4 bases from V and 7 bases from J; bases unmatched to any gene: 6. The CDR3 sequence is CASSNLAGGIGELFF. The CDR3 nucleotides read TGTGCCAGCAGCAATCTAGCGGGAGGTATCGGGGAGCTGTTTTTT.

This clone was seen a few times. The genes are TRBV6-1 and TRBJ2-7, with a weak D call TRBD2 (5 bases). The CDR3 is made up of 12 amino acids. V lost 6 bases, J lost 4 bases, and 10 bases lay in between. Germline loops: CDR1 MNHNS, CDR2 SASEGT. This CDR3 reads CASSAGTYEQYF. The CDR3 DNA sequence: TGTGCCAGCAGCGCGGGTACTTACGAGCAGTACTTC.

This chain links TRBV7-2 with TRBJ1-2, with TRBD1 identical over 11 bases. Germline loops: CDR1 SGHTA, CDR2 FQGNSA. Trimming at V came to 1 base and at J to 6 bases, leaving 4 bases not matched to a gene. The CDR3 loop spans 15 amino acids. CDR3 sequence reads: CASSLGGTGGNGYTF. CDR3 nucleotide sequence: TGTGCCAGCAGCTTAGGAGGGACAGGGGGTAATGGCTACACCTTC.

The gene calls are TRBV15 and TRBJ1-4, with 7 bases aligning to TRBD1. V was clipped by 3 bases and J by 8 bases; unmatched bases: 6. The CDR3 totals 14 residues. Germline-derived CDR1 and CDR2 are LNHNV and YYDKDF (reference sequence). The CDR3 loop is CATSRSGQMEKLFF. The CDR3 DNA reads TGTGCCACCAGCAGGTCGGGACAGATGGAAAAACTGTTTTTT.

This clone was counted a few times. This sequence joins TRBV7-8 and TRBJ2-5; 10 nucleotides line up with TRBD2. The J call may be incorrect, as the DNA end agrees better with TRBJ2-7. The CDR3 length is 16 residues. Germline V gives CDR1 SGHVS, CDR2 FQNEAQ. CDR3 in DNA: TGTGCCAGCAGCTTAGACGAGCGGGAGGGCCGGTACGAGCAGTACTTC. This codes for CASSLDEREGRYEQYF.

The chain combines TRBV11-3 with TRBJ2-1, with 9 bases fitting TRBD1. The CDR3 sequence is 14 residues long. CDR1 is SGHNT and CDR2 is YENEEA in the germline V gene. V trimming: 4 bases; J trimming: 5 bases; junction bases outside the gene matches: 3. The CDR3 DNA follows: TGTGCCAGCAGCTACGGGACAGGGAACAATGAGCAGTTCTTC. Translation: CASSYGTGNNEQFF.

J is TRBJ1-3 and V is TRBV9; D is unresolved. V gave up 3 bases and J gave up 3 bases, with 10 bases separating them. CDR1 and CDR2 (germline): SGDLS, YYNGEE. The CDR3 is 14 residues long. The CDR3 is CASSALTGGNTIYF. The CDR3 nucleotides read TGTGCCAGCAGCGCACTGACGGGTGGAAACACCATATATTTT.

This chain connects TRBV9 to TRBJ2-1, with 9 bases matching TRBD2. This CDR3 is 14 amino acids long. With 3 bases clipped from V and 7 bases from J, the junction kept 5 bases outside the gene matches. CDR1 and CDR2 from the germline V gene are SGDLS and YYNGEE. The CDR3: CASSGGGAFNEQFF. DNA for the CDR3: TGTGCCAGCAGCGGCGGGGGGGCTTTTAATGAGCAGTTCTTC.

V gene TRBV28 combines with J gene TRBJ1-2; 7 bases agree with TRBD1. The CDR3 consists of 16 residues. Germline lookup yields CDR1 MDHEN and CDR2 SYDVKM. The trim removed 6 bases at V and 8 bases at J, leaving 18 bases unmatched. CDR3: CASSKPGTAVASGYTF. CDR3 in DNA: TGTGCCAGCAGCAAACCCGGGACAGCGGTTGCATCAGGCTACACCTTC.

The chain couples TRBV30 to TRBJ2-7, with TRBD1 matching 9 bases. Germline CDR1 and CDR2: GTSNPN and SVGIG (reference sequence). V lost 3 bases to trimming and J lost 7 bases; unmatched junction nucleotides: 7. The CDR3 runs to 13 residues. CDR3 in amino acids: CAWSGTGLSEQYF. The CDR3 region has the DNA TGTGCCTGGAGCGGGACAGGGCTTAGTGAGCAGTACTTC.

The CDR3 sequence: CAWSTGRGGQPQHF. CDR3 DNA: TGTGCCTGGAGTACGGGGCGGGGAGGACAGCCCCAGCATTTT. This chain joins TRBV30 and TRBJ1-5, with D possibly being TRBD1 (5 bases). Germline loops: CDR1 GTSNPN, CDR2 SVGIG (reference sequence). The CDR3 contains 14 residues. V lost 2 bases and J 7 bases, leaving 15 bases between the germline ends. Supplemented by reference TRBV30 and TRBJ1-5, the full variable domain reads SQTIHQWPATLVQPVGSPLSLECTVEGTSNPNLYWYRQAAGRGLQLLFYSVGIGQISSEVPQNLSASRPQDRQFILSSKKLLLSDSGFYLCAWSTGRGGQPQHFGDGTRLSIL.

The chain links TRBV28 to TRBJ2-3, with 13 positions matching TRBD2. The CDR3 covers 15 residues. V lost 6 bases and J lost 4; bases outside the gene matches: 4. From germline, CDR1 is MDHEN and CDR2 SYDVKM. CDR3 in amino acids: CASRRTSGRSDTQYF. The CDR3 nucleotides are TGTGCCAGCAGACGGACTAGCGGGAGATCAGATACGCAGTATTTT.

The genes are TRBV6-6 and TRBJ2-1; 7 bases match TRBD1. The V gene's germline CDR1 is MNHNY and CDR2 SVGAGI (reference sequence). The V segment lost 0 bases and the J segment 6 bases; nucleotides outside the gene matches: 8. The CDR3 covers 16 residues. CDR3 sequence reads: CASSYSGGAGRNEQFF. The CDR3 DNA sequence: TGTGCCAGCAGTTACTCAGGGGGCGCTGGGCGCAATGAGCAGTTCTTC.

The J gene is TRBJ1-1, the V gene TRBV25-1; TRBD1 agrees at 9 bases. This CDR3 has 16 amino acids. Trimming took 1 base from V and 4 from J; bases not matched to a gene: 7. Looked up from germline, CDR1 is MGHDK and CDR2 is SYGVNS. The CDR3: CASSEFPRDRATEAFF. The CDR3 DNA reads TGTGCCAGCAGTGAATTCCCCCGGGACAGGGCCACTGAAGCTTTCTTT.

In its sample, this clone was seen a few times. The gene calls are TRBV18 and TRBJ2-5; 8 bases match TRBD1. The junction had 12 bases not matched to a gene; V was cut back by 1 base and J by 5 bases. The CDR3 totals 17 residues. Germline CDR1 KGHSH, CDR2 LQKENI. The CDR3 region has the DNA TGTGCCAGCTCACCACTAGGACAGGGAAACGTCAGGGAGACCCAGTACTTC. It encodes CASSPLGQGNVRETQYF. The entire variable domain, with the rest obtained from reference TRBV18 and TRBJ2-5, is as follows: NAGVMQNPRHLVRRRGQEARLRCSPMKGHSHVYWYRQLPEEGLKFMVYLQKENIIDESGMPKERFSAEFPKEGPSILRIQQVVRGDSAAYFCASSPLGQGNVRETQYFGPGTRLLVL.

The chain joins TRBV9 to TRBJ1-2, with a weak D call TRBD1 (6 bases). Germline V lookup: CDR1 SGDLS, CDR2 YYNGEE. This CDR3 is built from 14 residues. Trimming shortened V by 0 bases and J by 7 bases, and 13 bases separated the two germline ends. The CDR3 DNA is TGTGCCAGCAGCGTAGATTGGGGGCGCATTGGCTACACCTTC. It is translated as CASSVDWGRIGYTF.

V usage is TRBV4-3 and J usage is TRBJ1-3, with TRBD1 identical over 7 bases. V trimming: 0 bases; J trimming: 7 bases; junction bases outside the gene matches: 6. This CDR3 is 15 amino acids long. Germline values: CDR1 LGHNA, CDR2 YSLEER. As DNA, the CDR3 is TGCGCCAGCAGCCAAGATTGGGCAGGGGGGAACACCATATATTTT. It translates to CASSQDWAGGNTIYF.

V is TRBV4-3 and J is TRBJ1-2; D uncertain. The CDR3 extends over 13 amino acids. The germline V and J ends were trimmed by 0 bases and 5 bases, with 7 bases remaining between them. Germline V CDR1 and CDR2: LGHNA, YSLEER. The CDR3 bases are TGCGCCAGCAGCCAAGATCCGGGATATGGCTACACCTTC. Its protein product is CASSQDPGYGYTF.

In DNA form, the CDR3 reads TGTGCCAGCAGTGTCCTAGCGGGAGGGCCCTCCGGGGAGCTGTTTTTT. It specifies CASSVLAGGPSGELFF. This chain uses TRBV2 with TRBJ2-2, with 12 bases that match TRBD2. This CDR3 comprises 16 residues. Trimming at V came to 4 bases and at J to 6 bases, leaving 6 bases not matched to a gene. Germline V gives CDR1 SNHLY, CDR2 FYNNEI.

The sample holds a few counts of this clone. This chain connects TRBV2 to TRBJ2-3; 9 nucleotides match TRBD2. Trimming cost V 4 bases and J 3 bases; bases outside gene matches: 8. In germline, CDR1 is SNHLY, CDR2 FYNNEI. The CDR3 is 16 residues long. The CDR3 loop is CASSGGAGGGTDTQYF. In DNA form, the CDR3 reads TGTGCCAGCAGTGGTGGGGCGGGGGGGGGAACAGATACGCAGTATTTT.

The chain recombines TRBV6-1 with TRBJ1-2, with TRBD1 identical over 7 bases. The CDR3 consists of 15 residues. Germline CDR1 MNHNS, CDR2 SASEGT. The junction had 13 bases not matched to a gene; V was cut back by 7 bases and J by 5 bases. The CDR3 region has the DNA TGTGCCAGCACCCCAACCGGGACAGTAAATTATGGCTACACCTTC. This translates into CASTPTGTVNYGYTF.

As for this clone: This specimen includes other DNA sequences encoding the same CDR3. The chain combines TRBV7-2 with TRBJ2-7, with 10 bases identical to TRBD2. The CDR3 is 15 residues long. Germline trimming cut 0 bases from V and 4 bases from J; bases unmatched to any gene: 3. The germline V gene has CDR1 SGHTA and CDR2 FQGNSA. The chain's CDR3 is CASSLALAGVYEQYF. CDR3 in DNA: TGTGCCAGCAGCTTAGCCCTAGCGGGAGTTTACGAGCAGTACTTC. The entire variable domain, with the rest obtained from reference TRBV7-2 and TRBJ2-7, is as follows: GAGVSQSPSNKVTEKGKDVELRCDPISGHTALYWYRQSLGQGLEFLIYFQGNSAPDKSGLPSDRFSAERTGGSVSTLTIQRTQQEDSAVYLCASSLALAGVYEQYFGPGTRLTVT.